This T cell receptor (beta chain) comes out of a study of CD8+CD57+ T cells in acquired aplastic anemia. Across the study: There were 9.5 million to 13 million reads, on average, for CD4+ cells from healthy donors.

The CDR3 runs 13 residues. Germline V lookup: CDR1 LNHNV, CDR2 YYDKDF (reference sequence). Trimming shortened V by 0 bases and J by 7 bases, and 7 bases separated the two germline ends. This clonotype has a count of ten or more. The antigen is not known. Researchers used genomic DNA as the template to profile TCR beta VDJ and CDR3. MiXCR, run by TCRdb on the reads, gives a single entry per CDR3 protein. This sample has under 200,000 distinct CDR3 sequences; around 45% occur once, and the top ten carry 1.1%. Study-wide results and caveats: A significant difference in CD8+ Simpson's diversity between patients and controls was not found. Found in both controls and patients were about 30 CD8+ CDR3 sequences.

The genes are TRBV15 and TRBJ2-1; TRBD2 might be the D (5 bases). Sequencing used sorted CD4+, CD8+, or CD8+CD57+ T cells (not recorded which) from PBMCs. The TCR sequence derives from a human donor in good health. The CDR3 region is CATSRDRRNEQFF. CDR3 coding DNA: TGTGCCACCAGCAGAGATCGGAGGAATGAGCAGTTCTTC. The entire variable domain, with the rest obtained from reference TRBV15 and TRBJ2-1, is as follows: DAMVIQNPRYQVTQFGKPVTLSCSQTLNHNVMYWYQQKSSQAPKLLFHYYDKDFNNEADTPDNFQSRRPNTSFCFLDIRSPGLGDTAMYLCATSRDRRNEQFFGPGTRLTVL.